These T cell receptor beta chains were read from a single sample in a study of cytomegalovirus exposure and HLA in healthy donors. This table comes from immunoSEQ multiplex PCR, and its TCRdb copy is limited to in-frame clones, with some not included. The sample holds around 100,000 clones, 70% to 80% seen once. The sequencing sample was made of PBMCs. All receptors come from a female donor in good health and CMV-seropositive. Each CDR3 is given with its conserved first and last residue. D genes are given only for firm matches. Where a row states a size, it is once, few, many or the class of an expanded clone; other rows omit it.

d_gene	abundance	j_gene	v_gene	CDR3nt	CDR3aa
TRBD2	-	TRBJ2-5	TRBV25-1	TGTGCCAGCAGTGGCTGGACTAGCGGGAGCCTCGAAGAGACCCAGTACTTC	CASSGWTSGSLEETQYF
TRBD1	-	TRBJ1-1	TRBV6-5	TGTGCCAGCAGTGTGGACAGGGGACGAACTGAAGCTTTCTTT	CASSVDRGRTEAFF
TRBD1	-	TRBJ2-3	TRBV27	TGTGCCAGCAGTTTACGGGTCAACAGGGGGGTGGATACGCAGTATTTT	CASSLRVNRGVDTQYF
TRBD1	-	TRBJ2-7	TRBV27	TGTGCCAGCAGTCTCATACAGGGGGACGAGCAGTACTTC	CASSLIQGDEQYF
-	few	TRBJ2-1	TRBV7-9	TGTGCCAGCAGCTTAGCGGGGGGCTACAATGAGCAGTTCTTC	CASSLAGGYNEQFF
TRBD2	-	TRBJ2-3	TRBV7-9	TGTGCCAGCAGCCCCCGGACTAGCGGGGGGGCCGCCACAGATACGCAGTATTTT	CASSPRTSGGAATDTQYF
-	once	TRBJ2-3	TRBV5-6	TGTGCCAGCAGCCATAGACTCGATACGCAGTATTTT	CASSHRLDTQYF
TRBD1	few	TRBJ1-2	TRBV7-9	TGTGCCAGCAGCCGGGGACAGTCCTATGGCTACACCTTC	CASSRGQSYGYTF
TRBD2	-	TRBJ2-3	TRBV27	TGTGCCAGCAGCAAAAACACCCGGGGGGGCCAACATTTT	CASSKNTRGGQHF
-	once	TRBJ1-1	TRBV7-6	TGTGCCAGCAGCCTTAGGGGTGACACTGAAGCTTTCTTT	CASSLRGDTEAFF
-	-	TRBJ2-1	TRBV2	TGTGCCAGCAGCGGACAGACGAGCTCCTACAATGAGCAGTTCTTC	CASSGQTSSYNEQFF
-	-	TRBJ1-6	TRBV2	TGTGCCAGCAGTGAGGACAGACTGGGGTCACCCCTCCACTTT	CASSEDRLGSPLHF
TRBD2	-	TRBJ2-1	TRBV6-1	TGTGCCAGCAGAACCGGACTAGCGGGAGTTAATGAGCAGTTCTTC	CASRTGLAGVNEQFF
-	-	TRBJ1-1	TRBV30	TGTGCCTGGAGTGTAAGGTCTGGGGGGGCCACTGAAGCTTTCTTT	CAWSVRSGGATEAFF
-	-	TRBJ1-6	TRBV18	TGTGCCAGCTCACCAACGGGGAAACATAATTCACCCCTCCACTTT	CASSPTGKHNSPLHF
TRBD2	-	TRBJ2-1	TRBV19	TGTGCCAGTACCGCGGGAGCTGAGTCGGGTGAGCAGTTCTTC	CASTAGAESGEQFF
-	-	TRBJ1-5	TRBV4-2	TGTGCCAGCAGCCAAGATGGGGGGTCGCGCAATCAGCCCCAGCATTTT	CASSQDGGSRNQPQHF
-	once	TRBJ1-2	TRBV27	TGTGCCAGCAGTTTATCCCCAGGGTATGGCTACACCTTC	CASSLSPGYGYTF
TRBD2	-	TRBJ2-7	TRBV27	TGTGCCAGCAGTGCCCTGCTAGCGGGATTTTACGAGCAGTACTTC	CASSALLAGFYEQYF
TRBD1	-	TRBJ2-5	TRBV5-6	TGTGCCAGCAGCTTGTGGTGGGTAAACAGGGGGCAAGAGACCCAGTACTTC	CASSLWWVNRGQETQYF
-	-	TRBJ1-1	TRBV5-6	TGTGCCAGCAGCTCCGTGCCGGGGAGCGGTGCTGAAGCTTTCTTT	CASSSVPGSGAEAFF
-	few	TRBJ1-1	TRBV13	TGTGCCAGCAGCCACGACATCTCGGGGGGTGAAGCTTTCTTT	CASSHDISGGEAFF
TRBD1	once	TRBJ1-1	TRBV7-9	TGTTCCAGCAGCTTACGGGCAGGGGGAATCATGAACACTGAAGCTTTCTTT	CSSSLRAGGIMNTEAFF
TRBD1	-	TRBJ1-2	TRBV29-1	TGCAGCGTTGAAGGGATTGGACAGGGGACCAACTATGGCTACACCTTC	CSVEGIGQGTNYGYTF
TRBD2	-	TRBJ2-4	TRBV7-9	TGTGCCAGCAGCTTAGTAGAGCGGGGGGGCGATGACATTCAGTACTTC	CASSLVERGGDDIQYF
-	-	TRBJ2-1	TRBV6-1	TGTGCCAGCAATTTATACAATGAGCAGTTCTTC	CASNLYNEQFF
TRBD2	-	TRBJ2-3	TRBV29-1	TGCAGCGTTGCGGGCTCGGGGGGTACGCAGTATTTT	CSVAGSGGTQYF
TRBD1	-	TRBJ1-2	TRBV18	TGTGCCAGCTCACCAAGAACAGGGGGACCCCGGGGCTATGGCTACACCTTC	CASSPRTGGPRGYGYTF
TRBD2	-	TRBJ2-3	TRBV11-2	TGTGCCAGCAGCTTAGCGCCTAGCGGGGGGGCGAGCACAGATACGCAGTATTTT	CASSLAPSGGASTDTQYF
-	-	TRBJ1-5	TRBV19	TGTGCCAGTACCACCCTGGGGGGGGTCTCCAATCAGCCCCAGCATTTT	CASTTLGGVSNQPQHF
TRBD2	-	TRBJ2-7	TRBV6-5	TGTGCCAGCAGTTACTCAGGGACTAGCGGGGGCCACGAGCAGTACTTC	CASSYSGTSGGHEQYF
-	-	TRBJ2-2	TRBV19	TGTGCCAGTAAGGAGTGGGGGGGCGCGAGTCCAAACACCGGGGAGCTGTTTTTT	CASKEWGGASPNTGELFF
TRBD1	-	TRBJ1-1	TRBV5-1	TGCGCCAGCAGCCCGACGGGACAGGGGGCGGGAGGCACTGAAGCTTTCTTT	CASSPTGQGAGGTEAFF
TRBD1	-	TRBJ2-5	TRBV5-5	TGTGCCAGCAGCTTCGGGGGACAGGAGGAGACCCAGTACTTC	CASSFGGQEETQYF